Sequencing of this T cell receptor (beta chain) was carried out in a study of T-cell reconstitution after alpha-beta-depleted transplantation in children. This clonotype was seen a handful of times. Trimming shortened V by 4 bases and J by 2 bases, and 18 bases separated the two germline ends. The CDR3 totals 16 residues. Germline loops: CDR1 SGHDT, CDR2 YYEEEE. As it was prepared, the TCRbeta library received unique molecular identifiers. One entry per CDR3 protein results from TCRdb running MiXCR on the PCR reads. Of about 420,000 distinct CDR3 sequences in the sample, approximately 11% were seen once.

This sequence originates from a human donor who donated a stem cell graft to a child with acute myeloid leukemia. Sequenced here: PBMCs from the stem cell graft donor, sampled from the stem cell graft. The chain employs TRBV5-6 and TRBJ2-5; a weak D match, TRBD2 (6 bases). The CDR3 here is CASSNWGGTSQETQYF. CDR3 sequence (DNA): TGTGCCAGCAGCAATTGGGGCGGGACCAGTCAAGAGACCCAGTACTTC.